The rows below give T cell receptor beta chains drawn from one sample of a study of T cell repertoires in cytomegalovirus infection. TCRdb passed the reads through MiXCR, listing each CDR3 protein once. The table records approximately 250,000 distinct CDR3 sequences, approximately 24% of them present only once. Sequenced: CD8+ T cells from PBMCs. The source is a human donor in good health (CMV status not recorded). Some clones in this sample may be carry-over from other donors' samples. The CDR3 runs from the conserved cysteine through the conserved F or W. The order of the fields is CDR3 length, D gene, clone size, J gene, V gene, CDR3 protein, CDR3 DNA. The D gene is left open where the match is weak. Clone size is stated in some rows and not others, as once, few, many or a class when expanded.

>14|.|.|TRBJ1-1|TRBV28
CASSLQLTNTEAFF
TGTGCCAGCAGTCTACAGTTAACGAACACTGAAGCTTTCTTT
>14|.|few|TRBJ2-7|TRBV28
CASRDRDLTYEQYF
TGTGCCAGCAGAGACCGGGACTTGACCTACGAGCAGTACTTC
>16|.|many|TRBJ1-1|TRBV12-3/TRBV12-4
CASSFGGFDVGESAFF
TGTGCCAGCAGTTTTGGGGGGTTCGACGTTGGGGAGTCGGCTTTCTTT
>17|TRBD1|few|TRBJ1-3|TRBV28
CASRSPTGTGTGNTIYF
TGTGCCAGCAGAAGCCCGACCGGGACAGGCACTGGAAACACCATATATTTT
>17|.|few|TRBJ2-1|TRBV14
CASSQRRVSGPGNEQFF
TGTGCCAGCAGCCAGAGAAGGGTGTCGGGCCCCGGCAATGAGCAGTTCTTC
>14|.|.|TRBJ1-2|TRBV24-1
CATSEVWEFRGYTF
TGTGCCACCAGTGAAGTATGGGAGTTCCGAGGCTACACCTTC
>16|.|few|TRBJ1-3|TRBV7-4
CASGRPSEVGGNTIYF
TGTGCCAGCGGAAGGCCGTCGGAGGTCGGTGGAAACACCATATATTTT
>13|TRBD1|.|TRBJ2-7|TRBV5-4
CASTTDRGYEQYF
TGTGCCAGCACCACTGACAGGGGCTACGAGCAGTACTTC
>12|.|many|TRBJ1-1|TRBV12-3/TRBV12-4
CASTLGTVEAFF
TGTGCCAGCACCCTTGGGACGGTTGAAGCTTTCTTT
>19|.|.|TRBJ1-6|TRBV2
CASRLIRDGERPLNSPLHF
TGTGCCAGCAGGCTCATCCGGGACGGAGAAAGGCCCCTAAATTCACCCCTCCACTTT
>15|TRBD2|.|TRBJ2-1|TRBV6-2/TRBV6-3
CASTPLGLAYNKQFF
TGTGCCAGCACCCCCCTCGGACTAGCCTACAATAAGCAGTTCTTC
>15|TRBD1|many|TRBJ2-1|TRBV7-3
CASSSDRGPYNEQFF
TGTGCCAGCAGCTCGGACAGGGGCCCTTACAATGAGCAGTTCTTC
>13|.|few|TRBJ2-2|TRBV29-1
CSVEEGNTGELFF
TGCAGCGTTGAAGAGGGAAATACCGGGGAGCTGTTTTTT
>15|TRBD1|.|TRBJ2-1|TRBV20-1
CSARDTQGALYEQFF
TGCAGTGCTAGAGATACCCAGGGGGCTTTATATGAGCAGTTCTTC
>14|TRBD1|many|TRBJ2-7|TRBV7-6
CASSATRTGFEQYF
TGTGCCAGCAGCGCAACACGGACAGGGTTCGAGCAGTACTTC
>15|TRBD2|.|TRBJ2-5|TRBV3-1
CASSQPSGGIETQYF
TGTGCCAGCAGCCAGCCTAGCGGGGGGATTGAGACCCAGTACTTC
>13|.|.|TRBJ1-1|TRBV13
CASRLTGYQVAFF
TGTGCCAGCAGGTTAACAGGGTACCAAGTGGCTTTCTTT
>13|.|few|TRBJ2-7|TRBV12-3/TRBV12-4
CASSFGPAYEQYF
TGTGCCAGCAGTTTCGGGCCGGCGTACGAGCAGTACTTC
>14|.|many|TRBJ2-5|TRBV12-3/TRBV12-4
CASSLLWGEETQYF
TGTGCCAGCAGTTTGTTGTGGGGCGAGGAGACCCAGTACTTC
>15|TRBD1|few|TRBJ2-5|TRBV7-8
CASSLRPQGQETQYF
TGTGCCAGCAGCCTTAGGCCACAGGGGCAAGAGACCCAGTACTTC
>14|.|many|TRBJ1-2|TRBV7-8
CASSLTPLHYGYTF
TGTGCCAGCAGCTTAACCCCACTACACTATGGCTACACCTTC
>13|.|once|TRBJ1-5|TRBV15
CATSQGLGQPQHF
TGTGCCACCAGCCAGGGTTTGGGTCAGCCCCAGCATTTT
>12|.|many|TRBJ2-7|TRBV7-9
CASSPGSGEQYF
TGTGCCAGCAGCCCCGGATCGGGCGAGCAGTACTTC
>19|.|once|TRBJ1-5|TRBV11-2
CASSFYICSAGGVGQPQHF
.
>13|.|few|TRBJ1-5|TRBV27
CASSFNENQPQHF
TGTGCCAGCAGTTTCAATGAAAATCAGCCCCAGCATTTT
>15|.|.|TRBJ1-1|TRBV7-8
CASSLDWGIDTEAFF
TGTGCCAGCAGCTTAGACTGGGGGATCGACACTGAAGCTTTCTTT
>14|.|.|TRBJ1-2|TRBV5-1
CASSLGENNYGYTF
TGCGCCAGCAGCTTAGGGGAAAATAACTATGGCTACACCTTC